A single sample is the source of the 6 T cell receptor beta chains below, sequenced in a study of T cells in Graves' hyperthyroidism and ophthalmopathy. RNA transcripts gave rise to amplified TCR beta CDR3 regions. When the TCR CDR3 underwent first-round RT-PCR, the HTBI primer set was used. From the multiplex PCR reads, TCRdb called clonotypes with MiXCR, one entry per CDR3 protein. The table records 400,000 to 550,000 distinct CDR3 sequences, around 22% of them present only once. Sequenced material: blood. The receptors derive from a woman younger than 45 with Graves' ophthalmopathy.

This clonotype was recorded many times. The CDR3 sequence: CSGDRSYEQYF. CDR3 nucleotide sequence: TGCAGTGGGGACAGGTCCTACGAGCAGTACTTC. The chain couples TRBV20-1 to TRBJ2-7; TRBD1 matches at 8 bases. The junction had 0 bases not matched to a gene; V was cut back by 7 bases and J by 1 base. The CDR3 loop spans 11 amino acids. CDR1 and CDR2 from the germline V gene are DFQATT and SNEGSKA (reference sequence).

This chain links TRBV9 with TRBJ1-2, with D unclear. This CDR3 contains 15 residues. Germline V gene lookup returns CDR1 SGDLS and CDR2 YYNGEE. V lost 4 bases to trimming and J lost 2 bases, with 15 bases between them. The CDR3 DNA sequence: TGTGCCAGCAGCCCGTCTTCTGGAGGGAACTATGGCTACACCTTC. This gives the protein CASSPSSGGNYGYTF.

This clonotype was seen ten or more times. This chain connects TRBV6-1 to TRBJ1-1, with D perhaps matching TRBD1 (5 bases). Between the trimmed V and J ends, which lost 4 bases and 0 bases, there was a span of 9 bases. CDR3 size: 14 residues. Germline CDR1 and CDR2: MNHNS and SASEGT. CDR3 amino acids: CASSAGSMNTEAFF. The CDR3 DNA is TGTGCCAGCAGTGCAGGGTCAATGAACACTGAAGCTTTCTTT.

This clonotype appeared many times. This clone may be a read error of a much larger clone one base away. The CDR3 end shows no conserved phenylalanine or tryptophan, and so a read error is likely. This rearrangement joins TRBV6-5 to TRBJ1-1; TRBD1 agrees at 8 bases. This CDR3 has 13 residues. J gave up 3 bases and V 7 bases, and 4 bases lay outside the gene matches. Germline V gives CDR1 MNHEY, CDR2 SVGAGI. The CDR3 nucleotides read TGTGCCAGCAATCTACAGGGGGACACTGAAGCTTTCCTT. Protein: CASNLQGDTEAFL.

This clonotype was detected many times. The rearrangement joins TRBV12-3 or TRBV12-4 to TRBJ2-3; unclear D gene. The length of the CDR3 is 13 residues. V was clipped by 5 bases and J by 1 base, with 7 bases between them. In DNA, the CDR3 is TGTGCCAGCAGTAACCGGGGCACAGATACGCAGTATTTT. Protein: CASSNRGTDTQYF.

This rearrangement joins TRBV12-3 or TRBV12-4 to TRBJ2-5; a possible D gene is TRBD2 (6 bases). The CDR3 length is 13 residues. Deletions cut 6 bases from V and 5 bases from J, with 13 bases between. DNA of the CDR3: TGTGCCAGCAGCGGGAGTAGGCTTGAGACCCAGTACTTC. This encodes CASSGSRLETQYF.